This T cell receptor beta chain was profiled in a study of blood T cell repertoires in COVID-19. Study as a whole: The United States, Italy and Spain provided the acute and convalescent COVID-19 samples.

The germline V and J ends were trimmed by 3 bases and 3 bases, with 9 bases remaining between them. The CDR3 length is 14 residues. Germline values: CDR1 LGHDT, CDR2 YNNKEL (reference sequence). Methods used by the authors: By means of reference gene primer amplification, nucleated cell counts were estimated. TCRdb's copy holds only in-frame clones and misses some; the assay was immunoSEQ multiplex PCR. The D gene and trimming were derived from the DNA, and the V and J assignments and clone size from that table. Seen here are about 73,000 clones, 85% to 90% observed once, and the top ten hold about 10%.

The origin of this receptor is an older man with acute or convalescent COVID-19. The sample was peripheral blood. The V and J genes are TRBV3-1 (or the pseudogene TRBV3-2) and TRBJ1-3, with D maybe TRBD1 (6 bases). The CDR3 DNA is TGTGCCAGCAGCCACACAGGGAGTGGAAACACCATATATTTT. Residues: CASSHTGSGNTIYF.